The clone carrying this T cell receptor (beta chain) was detected only once. Original processing notes: Nucleated cell number was recorded as an estimate derived from reference gene primer amplification. Profiled with immunoSEQ multiplex PCR; TCRdb holds only in-frame clones, not every one. The V and J calls and clone size come from that table; D and trimming were worked out from the DNA. The sample contains roughly 110,000 clones, 88% of which appear only once. The entry originates in a study of blood T cell repertoires in COVID-19. Overall study context: Acute and convalescent COVID-19 samples came from the United States, Italy and Spain. PBMCs, B-cell-depleted T cells, or T cells were the source of the cDNA or gDNA that made up the material.

Trimming took off 5 bases at V and 1 base at J, with 9 bases between the two ends. The germline V gene has CDR1 KGHSH and CDR2 LQKENI. This CDR3 has 14 residues. The V and J genes are TRBV18 and TRBJ1-3; D unresolved. Sequenced sample: peripheral blood. This sequence originates from a man in his forties or fifties with active or convalescent COVID-19. CDR3: CASSTVTSGNTIYF. CDR3 in DNA: TGTGCCAGCTCAACAGTTACGTCTGGAAACACCATATATTTT.